This TCR beta chain was captured by sequencing in a study of Ad26.COV2.S vaccination and SARS-CoV-2 variants. Study background: Once or twice, 56 days apart, Ad26.COV2.S was delivered intramuscularly. Broader study findings: The authors reported substantial breadth in spike-specific CD8+ and CD4+ T cell responses after vaccination.

The protocol was immunoSEQ multiplex PCR, while the TCRdb copy is restricted to in-frame clones and leaves out a portion. The table lists hundreds of thousands of clones, 89% of them singletons. Treatment noted: 19 received Ad26.COV2.S at low or high dose, single or two shots; 5 received placebo; per-sample allocation not given. Day 63 after the first vaccine or placebo injection was the time point for sampling. As to this clone: Its antigen is still unknown.

The sequence came from a person between 18 and 60 years old who received the Ad26.COV2.S COVID-19 vaccine or a placebo. The material sequenced was peripheral blood, taken in a trial of Ad26.COV2.S vaccine versus placebo.

The CDR3 region has the DNA TGTGCCAGCAGCCCAACAGGGGGACCCACAGATACGCAGTATTTT. Amino acid sequence: CASSPTGGPTDTQYF. This chain uses TRBV2 with TRBJ2-3; TRBD1 matches 8 bases. Germline trimming cut 6 bases from V and 2 bases from J; bases unmatched to any gene: 7. CDR1 and CDR2 from the germline V gene are SNHLY and FYNNEI. The CDR3 consists of 15 residues.